This record covers a single TCR beta chain. The antigen is not known. The sample belongs to a study of CD4+ T cells in melanoma. Study-level results: A reported correlation linked neoantigen-specific CD4+ T cells to CD8+, macrophage and B cell function. Reportedly, melanoma neoantigen-specific CD4+ T cells showed varied differentiation states.

Profiled with immunoSEQ multiplex PCR; TCRdb holds only in-frame clones, not every one. The sample lists approximately 110,000 clones; roughly 90% were seen once. With 1 base removed from V and 8 bases from J, the gap between germline ends came to 15 bases. Germline V gene data show CDR1 as SGHTA and CDR2 as FQGNSA. The CDR3 consists of 15 residues. This chain joins TRBV7-2 and TRBJ2-1; D is perhaps TRBD2 (6 bases). The origin of this receptor is a human donor with melanoma. Sequencing was performed on peripheral blood. The DNA for the CDR3 is TGTGCCAGCAGCTTAGTTAGCGGAAACCCCCATGAGCAGTTCTTC. Translated, it gives CASSLVSGNPHEQFF.